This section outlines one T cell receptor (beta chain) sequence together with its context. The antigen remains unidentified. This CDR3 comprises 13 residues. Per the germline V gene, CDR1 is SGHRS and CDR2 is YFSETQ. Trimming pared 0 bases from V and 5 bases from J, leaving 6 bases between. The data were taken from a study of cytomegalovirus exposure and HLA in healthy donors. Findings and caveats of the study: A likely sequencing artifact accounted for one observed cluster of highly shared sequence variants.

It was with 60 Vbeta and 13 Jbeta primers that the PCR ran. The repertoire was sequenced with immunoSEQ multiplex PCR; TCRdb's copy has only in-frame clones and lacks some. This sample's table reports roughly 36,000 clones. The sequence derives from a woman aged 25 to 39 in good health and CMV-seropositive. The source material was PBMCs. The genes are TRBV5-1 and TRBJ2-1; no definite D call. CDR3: CASSLGLHNEQFF. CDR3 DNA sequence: TGCGCCAGCAGCTTGGGGCTTCACAATGAGCAGTTCTTC.